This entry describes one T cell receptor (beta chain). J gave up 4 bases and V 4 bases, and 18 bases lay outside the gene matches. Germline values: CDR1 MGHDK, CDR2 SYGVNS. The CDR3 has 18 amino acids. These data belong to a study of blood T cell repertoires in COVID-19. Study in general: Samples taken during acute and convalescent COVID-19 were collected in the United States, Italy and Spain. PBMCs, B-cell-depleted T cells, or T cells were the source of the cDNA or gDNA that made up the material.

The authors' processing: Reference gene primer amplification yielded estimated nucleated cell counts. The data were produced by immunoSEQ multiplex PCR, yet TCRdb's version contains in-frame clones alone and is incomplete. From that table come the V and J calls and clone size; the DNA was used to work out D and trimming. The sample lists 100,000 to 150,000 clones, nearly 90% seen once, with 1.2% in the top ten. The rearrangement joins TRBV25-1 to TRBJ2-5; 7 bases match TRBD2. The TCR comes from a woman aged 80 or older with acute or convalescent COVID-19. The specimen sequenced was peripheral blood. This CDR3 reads CASSGTTLGRSGGETQYF. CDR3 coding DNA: TGTGCCAGCAGTGGGACTACCTTGGGACGGTCGGGAGGAGAGACCCAGTACTTC.